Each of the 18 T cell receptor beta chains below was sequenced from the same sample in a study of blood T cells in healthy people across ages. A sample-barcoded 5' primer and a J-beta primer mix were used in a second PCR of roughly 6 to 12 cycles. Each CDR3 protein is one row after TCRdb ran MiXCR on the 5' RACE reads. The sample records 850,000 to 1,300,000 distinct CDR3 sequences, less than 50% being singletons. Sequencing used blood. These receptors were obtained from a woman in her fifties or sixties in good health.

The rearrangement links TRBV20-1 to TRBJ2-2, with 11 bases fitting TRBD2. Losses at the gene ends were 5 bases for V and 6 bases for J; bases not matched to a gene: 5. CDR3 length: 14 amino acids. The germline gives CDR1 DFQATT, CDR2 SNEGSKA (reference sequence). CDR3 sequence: CSAPTSGIPGELFF. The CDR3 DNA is TGCAGTGCTCCGACTAGCGGGATTCCCGGGGAGCTGTTTTTT.

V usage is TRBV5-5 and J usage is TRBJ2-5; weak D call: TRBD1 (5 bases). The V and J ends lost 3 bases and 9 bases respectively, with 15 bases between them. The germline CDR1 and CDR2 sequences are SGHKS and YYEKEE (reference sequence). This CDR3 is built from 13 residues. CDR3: CASSSQELGAQYF. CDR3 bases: TGTGCCAGCAGCTCACAGGAGCTTGGGGCCCAGTACTTC. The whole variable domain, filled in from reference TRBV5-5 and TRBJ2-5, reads DAGVTQSPTHLIKTRGQQVTLRCSPISGHKSVSWYQQVLGQGPQFIFQYYEKEERGRGNFPDRFSARQFPNYSSELNVNALLLGDSALYLCASSSQELGAQYFGPGTRLLVL.

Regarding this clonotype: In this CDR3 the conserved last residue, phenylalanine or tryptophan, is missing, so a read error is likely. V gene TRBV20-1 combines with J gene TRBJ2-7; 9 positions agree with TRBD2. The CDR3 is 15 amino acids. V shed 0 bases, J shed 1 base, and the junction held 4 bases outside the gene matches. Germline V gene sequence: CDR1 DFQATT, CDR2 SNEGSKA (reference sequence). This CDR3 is CSARDLAGPSYEQYY. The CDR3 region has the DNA TGCAGTGCTAGAGATCTAGCGGGACCATCCTACGAGCAGTACTAC.

This CDR3 reads CSARGTDSYNEQFF. CDR3 in DNA: TGCAGTGCTAGAGGGACAGACTCCTACAATGAGCAGTTCTTC. The V gene is TRBV20-1, the J gene TRBJ2-1, with D possibly matching TRBD1 (6 bases). Germline V gene data show CDR1 as DFQATT and CDR2 as SNEGSKA (reference sequence). This CDR3 spans 14 amino acids. The V end lost 1 base, the J end lost 0 bases, and 7 bases lay between the germline ends.

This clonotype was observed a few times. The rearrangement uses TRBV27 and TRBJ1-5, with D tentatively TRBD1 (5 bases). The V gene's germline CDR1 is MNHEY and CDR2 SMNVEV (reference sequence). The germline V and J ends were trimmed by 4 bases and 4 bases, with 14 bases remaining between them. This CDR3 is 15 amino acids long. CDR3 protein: CASSSRGGGNQPQHF. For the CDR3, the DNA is TGTGCCAGCAGTTCCCGAGGTGGGGGGAATCAGCCCCAGCATTTT.

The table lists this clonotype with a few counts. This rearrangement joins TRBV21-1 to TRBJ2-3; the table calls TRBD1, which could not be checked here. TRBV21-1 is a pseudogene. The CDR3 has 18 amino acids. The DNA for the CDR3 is TGTGCCAGCACTAGGGGCCGCACGGGGGTGACTAGCACAGATACGCAGTATTTT. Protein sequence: CASTRGRTGVTSTDTQYF.

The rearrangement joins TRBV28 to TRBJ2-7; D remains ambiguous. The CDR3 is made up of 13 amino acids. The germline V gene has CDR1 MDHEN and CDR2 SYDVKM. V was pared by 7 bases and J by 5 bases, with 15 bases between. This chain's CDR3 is CASMESKPNEQYF. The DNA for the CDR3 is TGTGCCAGCATGGAGTCCAAGCCCAACGAGCAGTACTTC. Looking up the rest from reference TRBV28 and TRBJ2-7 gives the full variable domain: DVKVTQSSRYLVKRTGEKVFLECVQDMDHENMFWYRQDPGLGLRLIYFSYDVKMKEKGDIPEGYSVSREKKERFSLILESASTNQTSMYLCASMESKPNEQYFGPGTRLTVT.

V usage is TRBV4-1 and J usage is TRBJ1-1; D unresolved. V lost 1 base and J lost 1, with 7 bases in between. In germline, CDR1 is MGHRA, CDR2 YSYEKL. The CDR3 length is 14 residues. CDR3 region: CASSQVRQNTEAFF. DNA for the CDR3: TGCGCCAGCAGCCAAGTTCGACAGAACACTGAAGCTTTCTTT.

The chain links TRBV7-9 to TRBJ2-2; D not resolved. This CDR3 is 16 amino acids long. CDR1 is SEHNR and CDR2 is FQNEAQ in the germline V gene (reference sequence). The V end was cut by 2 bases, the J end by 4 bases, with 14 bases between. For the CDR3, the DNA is TGTGCCAGCAGCTTATCCCACGTGTTGCTCACCGGGGAGCTGTTTTTT. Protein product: CASSLSHVLLTGELFF.

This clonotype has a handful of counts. CDR3 DNA sequence: TGCAGTGCCCGAACCACAGGTTGGACTGGGGCCAACGTCCTGACTTTC. This gives the protein CSARTTGWTGANVLTF. The chain is built from TRBV20-1 and TRBJ2-6; maybe TRBD1 (5 bases). V was clipped by 6 bases and J by 2 bases, with 17 bases between them. This CDR3 has 16 amino acids. Germline V gene lookup returns CDR1 DFQATT and CDR2 SNEGSKA (reference sequence).

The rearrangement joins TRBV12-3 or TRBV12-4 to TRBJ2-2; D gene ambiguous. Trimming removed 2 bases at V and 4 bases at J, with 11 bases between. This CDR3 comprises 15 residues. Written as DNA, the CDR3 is TGTGCCAGCAGTTTACCCTCCGAAGGCACCGGGGAGCTGTTTTTT. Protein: CASSLPSEGTGELFF.

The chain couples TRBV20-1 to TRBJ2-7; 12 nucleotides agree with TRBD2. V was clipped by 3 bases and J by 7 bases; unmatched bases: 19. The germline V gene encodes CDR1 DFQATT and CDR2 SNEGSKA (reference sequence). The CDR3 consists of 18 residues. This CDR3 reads CSASRPYKTSGSYNEQYF. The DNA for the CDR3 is TGCAGTGCTAGTAGGCCTTACAAGACTAGCGGGAGTTACAATGAGCAGTACTTC.

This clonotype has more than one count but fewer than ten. The CDR3 DNA reads as TGTGCCATCGATACAGGGGGCTATGGCTACACCTTC. Encoded protein: CAIDTGGYGYTF. J is TRBJ1-2 and V is TRBV10-3; 8 bases are shared with TRBD1. Germline V gives CDR1 ENHRY, CDR2 SYGVKD. The CDR3 length is 12 residues. Losses at the gene ends were 8 bases for V and 4 bases for J; bases not matched to a gene: 3.

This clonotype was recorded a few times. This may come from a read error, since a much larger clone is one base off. The chain's CDR3 is CASSPKGGDNEQFF. The CDR3 DNA sequence: TGTGCCAGCAGCCCGAAGGGGGGCGACAATGAGCAGTTCTTC. The V gene is TRBV13, the J gene TRBJ2-1, with D perhaps assigned TRBD1 or TRBD2 (6 bases each). Looked up from germline, CDR1 is PRHDT and CDR2 is FYEKMQ (reference sequence). The V end was cut by 5 bases, the J end by 5 bases, with 13 bases between. The CDR3 runs to 14 residues.

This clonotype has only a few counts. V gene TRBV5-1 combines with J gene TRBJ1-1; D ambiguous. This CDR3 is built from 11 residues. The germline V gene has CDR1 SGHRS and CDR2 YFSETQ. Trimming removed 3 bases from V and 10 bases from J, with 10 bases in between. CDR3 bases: TGCGCCAGCAGCTCGAACGTTGGAGCTTTCTTT. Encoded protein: CASSSNVGAFF.

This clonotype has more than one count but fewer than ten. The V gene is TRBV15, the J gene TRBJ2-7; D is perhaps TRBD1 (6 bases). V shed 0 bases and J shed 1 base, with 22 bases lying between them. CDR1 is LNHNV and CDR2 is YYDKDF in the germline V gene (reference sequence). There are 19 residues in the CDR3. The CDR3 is CATSRDSPPPGTSSYEQYF. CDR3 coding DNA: TGTGCCACCAGCAGAGATAGTCCCCCCCCCGGGACATCGTCCTACGAGCAGTACTTC.

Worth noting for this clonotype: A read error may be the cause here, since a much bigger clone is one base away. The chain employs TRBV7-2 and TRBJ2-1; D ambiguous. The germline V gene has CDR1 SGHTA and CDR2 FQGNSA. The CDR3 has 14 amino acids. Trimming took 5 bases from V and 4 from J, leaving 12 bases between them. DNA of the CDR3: TGTACCAGCAGCCCCCCATCTCGGTACAATGAGCAGTTCTTC. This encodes CTSSPPSRYNEQFF.

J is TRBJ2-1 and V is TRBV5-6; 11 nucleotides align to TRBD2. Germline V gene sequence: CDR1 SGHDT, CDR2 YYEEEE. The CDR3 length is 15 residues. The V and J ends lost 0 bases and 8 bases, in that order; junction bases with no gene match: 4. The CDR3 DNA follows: TGTGCCAGCAGCTTGGAAACTAGCGGGAGCCATGAGCAGTTCTTC. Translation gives CASSLETSGSHEQFF.